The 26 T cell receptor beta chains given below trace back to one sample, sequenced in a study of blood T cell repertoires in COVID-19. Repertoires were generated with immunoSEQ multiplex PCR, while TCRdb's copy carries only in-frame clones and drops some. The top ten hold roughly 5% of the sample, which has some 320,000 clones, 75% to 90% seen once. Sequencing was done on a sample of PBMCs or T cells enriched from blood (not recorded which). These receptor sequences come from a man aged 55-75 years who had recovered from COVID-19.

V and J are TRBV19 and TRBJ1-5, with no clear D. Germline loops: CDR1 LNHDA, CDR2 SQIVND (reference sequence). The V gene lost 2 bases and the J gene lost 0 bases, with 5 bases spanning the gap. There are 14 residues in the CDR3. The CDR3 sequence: CASSISSSNQPQHF. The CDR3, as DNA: TGTGCCAGTAGTATATCATCTAGCAATCAGCCCCAGCATTTT.

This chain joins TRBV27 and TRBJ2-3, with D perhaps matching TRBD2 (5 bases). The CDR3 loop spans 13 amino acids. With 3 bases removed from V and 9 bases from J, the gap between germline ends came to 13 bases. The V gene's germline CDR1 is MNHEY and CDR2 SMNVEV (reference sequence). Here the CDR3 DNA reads TGTGCCAGCAGTTTGGACTGGATCAGCACGCAGTATTTT. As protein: CASSLDWISTQYF.

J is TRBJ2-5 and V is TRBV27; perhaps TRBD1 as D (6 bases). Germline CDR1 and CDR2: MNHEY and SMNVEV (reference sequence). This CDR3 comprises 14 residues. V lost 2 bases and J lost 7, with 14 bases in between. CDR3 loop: CASSLRAGDGTQYF. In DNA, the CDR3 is TGTGCCAGCAGTTTAAGGGCAGGGGATGGGACCCAGTACTTC.

This CDR3 is CASSSASVMNVGKLFF. In nucleotides, the CDR3 is TGTGCCAGCAGCTCCGCGTCGGTGATGAATGTTGGAAAACTGTTTTTT. The chain couples TRBV5-8 to TRBJ1-4; D is unresolved. The germline V and J ends were trimmed by 3 bases and 10 bases, with 22 bases remaining between them. CDR3 length: 16 residues. Germline V lookup: CDR1 SGHTS, CDR2 YDEGEE.

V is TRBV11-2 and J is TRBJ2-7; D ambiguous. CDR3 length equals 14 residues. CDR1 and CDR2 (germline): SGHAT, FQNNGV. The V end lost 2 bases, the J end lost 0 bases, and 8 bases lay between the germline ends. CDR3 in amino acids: CASSLTFPSYEQYF. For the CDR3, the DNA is TGTGCCAGCAGCTTAACTTTCCCCTCCTACGAGCAGTACTTC.

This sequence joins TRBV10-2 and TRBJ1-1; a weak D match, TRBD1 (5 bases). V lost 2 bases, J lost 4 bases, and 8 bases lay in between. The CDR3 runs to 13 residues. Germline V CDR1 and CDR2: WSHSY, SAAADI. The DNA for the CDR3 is TGCGCCAGCAGTGAGCAGGGTATCACTGAAGCTTTCTTT. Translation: CASSEQGITEAFF.

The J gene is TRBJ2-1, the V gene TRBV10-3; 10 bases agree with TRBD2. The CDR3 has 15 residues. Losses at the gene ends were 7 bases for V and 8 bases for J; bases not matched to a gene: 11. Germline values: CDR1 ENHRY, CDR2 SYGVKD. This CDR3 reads CAINGEAGGHDEQFF. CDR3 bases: TGTGCCATCAATGGGGAAGCGGGAGGGCATGATGAGCAGTTCTTC.

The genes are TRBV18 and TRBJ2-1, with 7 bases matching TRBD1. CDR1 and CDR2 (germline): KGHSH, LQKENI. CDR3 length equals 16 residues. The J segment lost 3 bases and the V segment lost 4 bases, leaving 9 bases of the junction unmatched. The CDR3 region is CASSLLPGTVYNEQFF. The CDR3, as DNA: TGTGCCAGCTCACTTCTCCCCGGGACAGTCTACAATGAGCAGTTCTTC.

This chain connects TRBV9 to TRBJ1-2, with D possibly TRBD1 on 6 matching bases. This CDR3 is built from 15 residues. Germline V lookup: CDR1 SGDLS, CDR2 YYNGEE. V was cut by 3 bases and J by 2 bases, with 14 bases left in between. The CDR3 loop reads CASSAEQTGNYGYTF. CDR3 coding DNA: TGTGCCAGCAGCGCCGAACAAACAGGGAACTATGGCTACACCTTC.

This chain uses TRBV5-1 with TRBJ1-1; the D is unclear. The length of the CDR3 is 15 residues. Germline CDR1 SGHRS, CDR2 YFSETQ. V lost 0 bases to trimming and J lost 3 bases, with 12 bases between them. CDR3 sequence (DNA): TGCGCCAGCAGCTTGGGAGGGTCGGATGACACTGAAGCTTTCTTT. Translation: CASSLGGSDDTEAFF.

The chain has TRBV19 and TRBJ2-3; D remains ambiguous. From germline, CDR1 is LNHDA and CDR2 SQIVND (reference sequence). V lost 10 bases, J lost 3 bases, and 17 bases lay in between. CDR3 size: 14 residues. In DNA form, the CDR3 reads TGTGCCAAAACGCACCGGTACGGGACAGATACGCAGTATTTT. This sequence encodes CAKTHRYGTDTQYF.

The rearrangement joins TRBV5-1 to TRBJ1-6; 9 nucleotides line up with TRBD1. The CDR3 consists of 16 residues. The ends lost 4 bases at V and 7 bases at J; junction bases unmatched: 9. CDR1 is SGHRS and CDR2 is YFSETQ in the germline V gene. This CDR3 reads CASSLTGQGINSPLHF. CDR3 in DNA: TGCGCCAGCAGCCTAACCGGACAGGGGATCAATTCACCCCTCCACTTT.

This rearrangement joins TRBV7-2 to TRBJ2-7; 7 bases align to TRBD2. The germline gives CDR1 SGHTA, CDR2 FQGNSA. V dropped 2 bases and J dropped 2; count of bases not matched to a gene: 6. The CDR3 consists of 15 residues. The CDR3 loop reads CASSLTWEGPYEQYF. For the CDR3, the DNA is TGTGCCAGCAGCTTAACGTGGGAGGGCCCCTACGAGCAGTACTTC. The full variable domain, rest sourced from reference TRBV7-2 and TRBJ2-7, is GAGVSQSPSNKVTEKGKDVELRCDPISGHTALYWYRQSLGQGLEFLIYFQGNSAPDKSGLPSDRFSAERTGGSVSTLTIQRTQQEDSAVYLCASSLTWEGPYEQYFGPGTRLTVT.

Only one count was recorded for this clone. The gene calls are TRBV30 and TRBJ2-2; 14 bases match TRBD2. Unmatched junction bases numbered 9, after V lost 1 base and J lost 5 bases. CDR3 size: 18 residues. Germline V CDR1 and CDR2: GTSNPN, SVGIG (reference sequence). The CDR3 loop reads CAWSAGGLAGAGTGELFF. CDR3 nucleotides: TGTGCCTGGAGTGCGGGGGGACTAGCGGGAGCGGGAACCGGGGAGCTGTTTTTT. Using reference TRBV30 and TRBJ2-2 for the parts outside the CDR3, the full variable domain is SQTIHQWPATLVQPVGSPLSLECTVEGTSNPNLYWYRQAAGRGLQLLFYSVGIGQISSEVPQNLSASRPQDRQFILSSKKLLLSDSGFYLCAWSAGGLAGAGTGELFFGEGSRLTVL.

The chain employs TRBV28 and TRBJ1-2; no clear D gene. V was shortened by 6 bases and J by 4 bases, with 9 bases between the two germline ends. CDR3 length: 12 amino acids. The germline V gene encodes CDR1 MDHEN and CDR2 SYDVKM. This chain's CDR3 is CASSQIPYGYTF. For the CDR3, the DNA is TGTGCCAGCAGCCAGATCCCCTATGGCTACACCTTC.

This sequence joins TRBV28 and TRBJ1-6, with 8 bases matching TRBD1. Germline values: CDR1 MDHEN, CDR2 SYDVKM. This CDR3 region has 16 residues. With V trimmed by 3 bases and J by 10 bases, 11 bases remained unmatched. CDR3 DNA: TGTGCCAGCAGTTTGCACAGGGGGTCGCCAAGGTCACCCCTCCACTTT. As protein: CASSLHRGSPRSPLHF.

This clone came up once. The CDR3 protein is CASSSPLSFTGTGYAEAFF. CDR3 coding DNA: TGTGCCAGCAGTTCCCCGTTATCCTTTACCGGGACAGGGTACGCTGAAGCTTTCTTT. The V gene is TRBV28, the J gene TRBJ1-1, with 9 positions matching TRBD1. Germline assignment: CDR1 MDHEN and CDR2 SYDVKM. There are 19 residues in the CDR3. V lost 4 bases, J lost 6 bases, and 21 bases stayed unmatched.

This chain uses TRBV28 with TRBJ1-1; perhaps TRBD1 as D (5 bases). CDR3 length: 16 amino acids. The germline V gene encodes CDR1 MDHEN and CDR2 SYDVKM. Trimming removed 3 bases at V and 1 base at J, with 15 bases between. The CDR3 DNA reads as TGTGCCAGCAGTTTCGCCGGGCGGGGGTCGAACACTGAAGCTTTCTTT. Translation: CASSFAGRGSNTEAFF.

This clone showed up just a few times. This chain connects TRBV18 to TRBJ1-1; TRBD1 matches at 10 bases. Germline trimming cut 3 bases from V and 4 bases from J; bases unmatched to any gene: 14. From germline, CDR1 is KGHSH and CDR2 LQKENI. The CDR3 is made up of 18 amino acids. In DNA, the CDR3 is TGTGCCAGCTCACCCCTCTCATCCGGGACAGGGGATGGCACTGAAGCTTTCTTT. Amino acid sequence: CASSPLSSGTGDGTEAFF.

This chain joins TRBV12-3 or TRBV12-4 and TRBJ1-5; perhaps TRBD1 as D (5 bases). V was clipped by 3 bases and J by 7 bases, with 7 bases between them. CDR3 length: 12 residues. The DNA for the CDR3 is TGTGCCAGCAGTTTTGGACAACAGCCCCAGCATTTT. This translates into CASSFGQQPQHF.

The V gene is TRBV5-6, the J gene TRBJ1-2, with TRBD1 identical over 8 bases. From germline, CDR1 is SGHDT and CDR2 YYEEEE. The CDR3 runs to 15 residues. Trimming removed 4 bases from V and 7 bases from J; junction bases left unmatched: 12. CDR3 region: CASSPQAGGSFGYTF. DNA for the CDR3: TGTGCCAGCAGCCCCCAGGCAGGGGGCAGTTTTGGCTACACCTTC.

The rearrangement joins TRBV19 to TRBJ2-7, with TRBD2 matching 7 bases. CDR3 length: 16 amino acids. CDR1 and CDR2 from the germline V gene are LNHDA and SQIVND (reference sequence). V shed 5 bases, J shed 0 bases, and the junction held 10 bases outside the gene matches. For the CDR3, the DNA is TGTGCCAGTAGTTCCGCCTCTAGCGGAAACTCCTACGAGCAGTACTTC. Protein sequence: CASSSASSGNSYEQYF.

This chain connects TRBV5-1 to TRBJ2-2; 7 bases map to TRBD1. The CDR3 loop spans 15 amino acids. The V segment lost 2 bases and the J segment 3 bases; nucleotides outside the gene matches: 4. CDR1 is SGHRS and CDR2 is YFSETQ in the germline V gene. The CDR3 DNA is TGCGCCAGCAGCTTACAAACAGGGGACACCGGGGAGCTGTTTTTT. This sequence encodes CASSLQTGDTGELFF.

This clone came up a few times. For the CDR3, the DNA is TGTGCCTGGAGCGAGGAACTACTAGCGGGGGTCTCCTACGAGCAGTACTTC. Its translation: CAWSEELLAGVSYEQYF. The chain carries TRBV30 and TRBJ2-7, with TRBD2 matching 11 bases. The germline gives CDR1 GTSNPN, CDR2 SVGIG (reference sequence). The CDR3 sequence is 17 residues long. V lost 3 bases, J lost 0 bases, and 10 bases stayed unmatched.

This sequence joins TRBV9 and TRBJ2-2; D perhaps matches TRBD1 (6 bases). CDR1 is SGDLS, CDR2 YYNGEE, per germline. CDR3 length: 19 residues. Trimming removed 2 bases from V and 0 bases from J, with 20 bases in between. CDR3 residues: CASSVKISMDRSNTGELFF. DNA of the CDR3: TGTGCCAGCAGCGTTAAAATCTCCATGGACAGATCGAACACCGGGGAGCTGTTTTTT. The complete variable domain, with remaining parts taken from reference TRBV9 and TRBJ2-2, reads DSGVTQTPKHLITATGQRVTLRCSPRSGDLSVYWYQQSLDQGLQFLIQYYNGEERAKGNILERFSAQQFPDLHSELNLSSLELGDSALYFCASSVKISMDRSNTGELFFGEGSRLTVL.

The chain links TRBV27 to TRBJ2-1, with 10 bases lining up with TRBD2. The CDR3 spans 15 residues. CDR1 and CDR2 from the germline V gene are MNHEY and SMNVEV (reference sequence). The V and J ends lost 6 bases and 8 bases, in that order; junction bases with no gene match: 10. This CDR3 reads CASRGGSSGSYEQFF. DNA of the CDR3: TGTGCCAGCAGGGGGGGGTCTAGCGGGAGCTATGAGCAGTTCTTC.